The rows below give T cell receptor beta chains drawn from one sample of a study of cytomegalovirus exposure and HLA in healthy donors. Assay used: immunoSEQ multiplex PCR; TCRdb lists only in-frame clones, some missing. The data hold 110,000 to 150,000 clones, with 75% to 90% observed a single time. Sample: PBMCs. Receptors were obtained from a female donor in good health and CMV-seronegative. The CDR3 runs from the conserved cysteine through the conserved F or W. Not all rows give a size; the values are once, few, many and, for expanded clones, a class.

CASSPGTGGLIEQFF,.,TRBV11-2,15
CSVEDIGVYTF,.,TRBV29-1,11
CASSNPGLAGYEQYF,.,TRBV28,15
CASSVGSGSKVETQYF,.,TRBV9,16
CASSSTGAPSSYGYTF,.,TRBV28,16
CASQDQTGGAAAFF,.,TRBV30,14
CASSLDRVSNQPQHF,.,TRBV2,15
CASKEDNSGNTIYF,.,TRBV2,14
CASSLRTPRGSEAFF,few,TRBV7-2,15
CASSLGLGLADTGELFF,once,TRBV5-4,17
CASSFGEGTDAGELFF,.,TRBV5-1,16
CASSPRGGMRDGYTF,.,TRBV7-9,15
CASTKGLNTEAFF,.,TRBV6-1,13
CASSLSGYTDTQYF,.,TRBV7-6,14
CASSSLEERYEQYF,.,TRBV28,14
CASSSQGAGNQPQHF,.,TRBV27,15
CSVDPHSSYNEQFF,.,TRBV29-1,14
CASSREQGRNTIYF,.,TRBV5-1,14
CASSVSLTAQVGELFF,.,TRBV9,16
CASTTMGGGGIYGYTF,.,TRBV28,16
CSSSSEGETQYF,few,TRBV7-9,12
CASSPRQGTDTQYF,.,TRBV4-1,14
CASSPRDRTNYGYTF,once,TRBV19,15
CASSTRTGANEQFF,.,TRBV7-8,14
CSVSTGTGIGYTF,.,TRBV29-1,13
CASSQDKGGNYGYTF,.,TRBV4-1,15
CASSQVWQETGNTEAFF,.,TRBV4-1,17
CASSVGQGADEQYF,.,TRBV9,14
CASSSSGTHSGNQPQHF,.,TRBV27,17
CAIRADRSAGYGYTF,.,TRBV10-3,15
CASGRGTSGRGETQYF,.,TRBV2,16
CASSPGQGGLDYGYTF,.,TRBV5-1,16
CASSLTVELNEKLFF,.,TRBV28,15
CASSEFSGKRGEQYF,.,TRBV2,15
CASSIGQGFPYEQYF,.,TRBV19,15
CASSSDRAANEKLFF,.,TRBV6-5,15
CASSLGGADTQYF,.,TRBV13,13
CSVAYGSREGQPQHF,.,TRBV29-1,15
CASSLLRRSSSYNEQFF,.,TRBV27,17
CASRRTSGPSRTQYF,.,TRBV7-2,15
CASSFPPTGTGPRVYEQYF,.,TRBV28,19
CASQTGGETQYF,.,TRBV6-9,12
CASRPGQMKYEQYF,.,TRBV27,14
CASSPRGRVKYGYTF,.,TRBV5-4,15
CASSQDRSGFDTEAFF,once,TRBV4-1,16
CASSPRRDSGANVLTF,.,TRBV7-6,16
CASSLASPASSGNTIYF,few,TRBV5-1,17
CASRALTGSGNTIYF,few,TRBV2,15
CASSFTVSNQPQHF,.,TRBV28,14
CASSPQPSGNTEAFF,.,TRBV4-2,15
CASSSPRGSYNEQFF,.,TRBV5-1,15
CASSEMGAGNEKLFF,.,TRBV6-1,15
CASRRTGKDWDTEAFF,.,TRBV6-4,16
CASSLPGQGSYGYTF,once,TRBV5-4,15
CASSISGGGGQPQHF,.,TRBV19,15
CAWEGGYGDGYTF,.,TRBV30,13
CASSGGPGQGVRNSGVGDNEQFF,.,TRBV2,23
CASSSTRSPRDRGRTGELFF,.,TRBV28,20
CSVRQGRTGELFF,.,TRBV29-1,13
CASSRGTNEQYF,.,TRBV4-1,12